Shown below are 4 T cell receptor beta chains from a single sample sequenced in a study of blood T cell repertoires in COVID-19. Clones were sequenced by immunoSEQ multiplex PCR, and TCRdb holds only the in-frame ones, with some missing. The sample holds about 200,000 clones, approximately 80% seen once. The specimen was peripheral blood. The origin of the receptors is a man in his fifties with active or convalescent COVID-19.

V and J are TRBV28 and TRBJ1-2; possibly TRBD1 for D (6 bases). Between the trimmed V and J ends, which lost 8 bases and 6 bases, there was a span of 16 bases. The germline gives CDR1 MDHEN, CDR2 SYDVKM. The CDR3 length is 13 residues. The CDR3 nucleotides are TGTGCCAGCCTCCGCGGGGGACATGATGGCTACACCTTC. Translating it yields CASLRGGHDGYTF.

CDR3 loop: CASSPRQGLGFSEQFF. CDR3 bases: TGTGCCAGCTCACCACGGCAAGGACTAGGCTTCAGTGAGCAGTTCTTC. The rearrangement uses TRBV18 and TRBJ2-1; TRBD2 matches 7 bases. CDR1 is KGHSH, CDR2 LQKENI, per germline. With V trimmed by 1 base and J by 9 bases, 12 bases remained unmatched. The CDR3 is made up of 16 amino acids.

The CDR3 sequence: CASSQAQTGLASGELFF. CDR3 nucleotide sequence: TGCGCCAGCAGCCAAGCCCAGACGGGACTAGCGTCCGGGGAGCTGTTTTTT. This chain connects TRBV4-3 to TRBJ2-2, with TRBD2 matching over 10 bases. Germline V gene sequence: CDR1 LGHNA, CDR2 YSLEER. V lost 1 base and J lost 6; bases outside the gene matches: 8. The CDR3 is 17 residues long.

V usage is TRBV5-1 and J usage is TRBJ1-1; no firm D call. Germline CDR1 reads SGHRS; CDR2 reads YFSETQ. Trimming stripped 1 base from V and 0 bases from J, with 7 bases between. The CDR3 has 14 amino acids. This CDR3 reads CASSLITLNTEAFF. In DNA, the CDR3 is TGCGCCAGCAGCTTGATAACACTGAACACTGAAGCTTTCTTT.